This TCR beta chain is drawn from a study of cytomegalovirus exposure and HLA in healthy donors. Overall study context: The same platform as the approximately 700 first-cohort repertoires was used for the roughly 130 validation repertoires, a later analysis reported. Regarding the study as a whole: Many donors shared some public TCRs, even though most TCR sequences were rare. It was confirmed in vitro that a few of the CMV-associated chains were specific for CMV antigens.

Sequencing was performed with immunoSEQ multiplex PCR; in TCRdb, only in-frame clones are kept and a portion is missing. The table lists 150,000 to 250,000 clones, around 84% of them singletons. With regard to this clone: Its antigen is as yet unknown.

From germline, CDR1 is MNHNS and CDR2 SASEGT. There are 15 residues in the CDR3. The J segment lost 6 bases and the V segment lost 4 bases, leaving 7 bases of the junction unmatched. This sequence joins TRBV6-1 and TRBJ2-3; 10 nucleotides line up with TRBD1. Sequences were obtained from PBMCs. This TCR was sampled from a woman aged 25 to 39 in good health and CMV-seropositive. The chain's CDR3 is CASSGPGTGADTQYF. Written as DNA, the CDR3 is TGTGCCAGCAGTGGACCCGGGACAGGGGCTGATACGCAGTATTTT.